These 18 T cell receptor beta chains originate from one sample sequenced in a study of tumor-infiltrating lymphocytes in localized non-small cell lung cancer. Profiling relied on immunoSEQ multiplex PCR, and the TCRdb table lists in-frame clones only, not all of them. In the table there are about 16,000 clones, approximately 71% of which are singletons. Material for sequencing was lung tumor tissue. All receptors derive from a human donor with non-small cell lung cancer.

Only one count was recorded for this clone. The chain links TRBV5-6 to TRBJ1-1; 8 positions match TRBD1. CDR1 and CDR2 (germline): SGHDT, YYEEEE. This CDR3 contains 15 residues. V trimming: 0 bases; J trimming: 5 bases; junction bases outside the gene matches: 6. The CDR3 here is CASSLGQGASTEAFF. DNA for the CDR3: TGTGCCAGCAGCTTGGGCCAGGGGGCGTCGACTGAAGCTTTCTTT.

The chain employs TRBV7-2 and TRBJ1-4; D is uncertain. Germline CDR1 reads SGHTA; CDR2 reads FQGNSA. CDR3 length: 15 amino acids. Between the trimmed V and J ends, which lost 6 bases and 7 bases, there was a span of 18 bases. The CDR3 protein is CASSGGGDRFEKLFF. The CDR3 coding sequence is TGTGCCAGCAGTGGTGGCGGGGATCGCTTTGAAAAACTGTTTTTT.

V gene TRBV27 combines with J gene TRBJ2-5; no definite D call. The V end was cut by 5 bases, the J end by 0 bases, with 13 bases between. Germline CDR1 reads MNHEY; CDR2 reads SMNVEV (reference sequence). The CDR3 runs to 15 residues. The CDR3 region has the DNA TGTGCCAGCAGTCTCACTAACCAGAACCAAGAGACCCAGTACTTC. Translated: CASSLTNQNQETQYF.

J is TRBJ2-3 and V is TRBV10-1; the D is unclear. CDR3 length equals 13 residues. V was trimmed by 4 bases and J by 2 bases, leaving 7 bases between them. Germline-derived CDR1 and CDR2 are WNHNN and SYGVQD (reference sequence). As DNA, the CDR3 is TGCGCCAGCAGTGCGACGAACACAGATACGCAGTATTTT. It translates to CASSATNTDTQYF.

The V and J genes are TRBV9 and TRBJ2-1, with D hard to call. The CDR3 covers 16 residues. Germline values: CDR1 SGDLS, CDR2 YYNGEE. The germline V and J ends were trimmed by 0 bases and 6 bases, with 16 bases remaining between them. The CDR3, as DNA: TGTGCCAGCAGCGTAGTCGGGTCTTCCCTCTTCAATGAGCAGTTCTTC. Translation: CASSVVGSSLFNEQFF.

This sequence joins TRBV6-6 and TRBJ1-2; D unclear. The CDR3 totals 10 residues. Germline assignment: CDR1 MNHNY and CDR2 SVGAGI (reference sequence). V was shortened by 6 bases and J by 6 bases, with 5 bases between the two germline ends. The CDR3 DNA sequence: TGTGCCAGCAGAGATAATGGCTACACCTTC. This translates into CASRDNGYTF.

This clone turned up a few times. The chain recombines TRBV2 with TRBJ1-2; D gene ambiguous. CDR1 is SNHLY and CDR2 is FYNNEI in the germline V gene. The CDR3 contains 14 residues. Trimming cost V 7 bases and J 0 bases, with 12 bases left between them. DNA for the CDR3: TGTGCCAGCAAAGTGGGTTTAGCTAACTATGGCTACACCTTC. The encoded protein is CASKVGLANYGYTF.

This clone has a handful of counts. The genes are TRBV4-2 and TRBJ2-1; perhaps TRBD1 as D (5 bases). Between the trimmed V and J ends, which lost 0 bases and 0 bases, there was a span of 12 bases. This CDR3 region has 17 residues. Per germline, CDR1 LGHNA and CDR2 YNFKEQ. The CDR3 DNA is TGTGCCAGCAGCCAAGAGACAGCTTCGAGCTCCTACAATGAGCAGTTCTTC. The encoded protein is CASSQETASSSYNEQFF.

This rearrangement joins TRBV11-3 to TRBJ2-4, with D perhaps matching TRBD1 or TRBD2 (5 bases each). Trimming took 5 bases from V and 3 from J, leaving 14 bases between them. This CDR3 has 15 residues. Looked up from germline, CDR1 is SGHNT and CDR2 is YENEEA. The CDR3 sequence is CASSRDPIGKNIQYF. The CDR3 nucleotides read TGTGCCAGCAGCCGGGACCCGATCGGCAAAAACATTCAGTACTTC. The full variable domain, completed using reference TRBV11-3 and TRBJ2-4, is EAGVVQSPRYKIIEKKQPVAFWCNPISGHNTLYWYLQNLGQGPELLIRYENEEAVDDSQLPKDRFSAERLKGVDSTLKIQPAELGDSAVYLCASSRDPIGKNIQYFGAGTRLSVL.

This clone occurred a few times. For the CDR3, the DNA is TGTGCCAGCTCACCAGACCGGGACCTTGGGACTGAAGCTTTCTTT. This encodes CASSPDRDLGTEAFF. V usage is TRBV18 and J usage is TRBJ1-1, with D possibly TRBD1 on 5 matching bases. CDR3 length equals 15 residues. Germline V gene lookup returns CDR1 KGHSH and CDR2 LQKENI. The V gene lost 2 bases and the J gene lost 5 bases, with 15 bases spanning the gap.

V gene TRBV28 combines with J gene TRBJ2-1; D unresolved. V shed 8 bases and J shed 3 bases, with 8 bases lying between them. CDR3 length: 12 residues. Germline CDR1 and CDR2: MDHEN and SYDVKM. CDR3 loop: CASHDRYNEQFF. In DNA, the CDR3 is TGTGCCAGCCATGACCGCTACAATGAGCAGTTCTTC.

The CDR3 loop reads CASSSRDRANTEAFF. CDR3 coding DNA: TGTGCCAGCAGCTCCCGGGACAGGGCCAACACTGAAGCTTTCTTT. This chain connects TRBV7-9 to TRBJ1-1, with TRBD1 matching 9 bases. With 4 bases clipped from V and 2 bases from J, the junction kept 5 bases outside the gene matches. The CDR3 length is 15 residues. Per the germline V gene, CDR1 is SEHNR and CDR2 is FQNEAQ (reference sequence). The full variable domain, its missing parts supplied by reference TRBV7-9 and TRBJ1-1, is DTGVSQNPRHKITKRGQNVTFRCDPISEHNRLYWYRQTLGQGPEFLTYFQNEAQLEKSRLLSDRFSAERPKGSFSTLEIQRTEQGDSAMYLCASSSRDRANTEAFFGQGTRLTVV.

The rearrangement links TRBV7-9 to TRBJ2-4; 8 bases agree with TRBD2. V lost 0 bases to trimming and J lost 1 base; unmatched junction nucleotides: 8. CDR1 SEHNR and CDR2 FQNEAQ come from the germline V gene (reference sequence). The CDR3 length is 18 residues. CDR3 nucleotide sequence: TGTGCCAGCAGCTTAGCGACAACTAGCGGAGGCGCCAAAAACATTCAGTACTTC. This codes for CASSLATTSGGAKNIQYF.

This clone has just one count. This rearrangement joins TRBV6-5 to TRBJ1-1; D unclear. Germline assignment: CDR1 MNHEY and CDR2 SVGAGI. The CDR3 runs 13 residues. With 3 bases removed from V and 4 bases from J, the gap between germline ends came to 9 bases. The CDR3 DNA reads as TGTGCCAGCAGTTATATGTGGCTCACTGAAGCTTTCTTT. Translating it yields CASSYMWLTEAFF.

The chain is built from TRBV6-1 and TRBJ2-7, with 11 bases identical to TRBD2. The CDR3 contains 15 residues. V dropped 5 bases and J dropped 1; count of bases not matched to a gene: 4. Germline lookup yields CDR1 MNHNS and CDR2 SASEGT. The CDR3 coding sequence is TGTGCCAGCAGTCTCGGGACTAGCGGTTCCTACGAGCAGTACTTC. Amino acids: CASSLGTSGSYEQYF.

This chain links TRBV7-3 with TRBJ2-1, with 7 nucleotides matching TRBD1. V shed 4 bases and J 2 bases; nucleotides not matched to a gene: 5. The germline V gene encodes CDR1 SGHTA and CDR2 FQGTGA. There are 15 residues in the CDR3. This CDR3 reads CASSSGQAPYNEQFF. The CDR3 coding sequence is TGTGCCAGCAGCTCCGGACAGGCGCCCTACAATGAGCAGTTCTTC.

V is TRBV19 and J is TRBJ2-5, with D maybe TRBD1 (6 bases). Per germline, CDR1 LNHDA and CDR2 SQIVND (reference sequence). This CDR3 comprises 14 residues. The V and J ends lost 5 bases and 3 bases respectively, with 13 bases between them. CDR3 sequence reads: CASSRLHREETQYF. CDR3 DNA: TGTGCCAGTAGTCGACTCCACAGGGAAGAGACCCAGTACTTC.

This chain joins TRBV27 and TRBJ2-4, with unresolved D. This CDR3 has 12 amino acids. V gave up 11 bases and J gave up 4 bases, with 12 bases separating them. Per the germline V gene, CDR1 is MNHEY and CDR2 is SMNVEV (reference sequence). In DNA form, the CDR3 reads TGTGCCCCTTTGGCCGTGAAAAACATTCAGTACTTC. It yields the protein CAPLAVKNIQYF.